This T cell receptor (beta chain) was profiled in a study of T cell responses to AZD1222 COVID-19 vaccine. Study-wide findings and caveats: Mostly white British, mostly female donors; authors suggested clonal diversity may be underestimated. Baseline antibody screening turned up just six seropositive AZD1222 recipients.

The germline V gene has CDR1 SEHNR and CDR2 FQNEAQ (reference sequence). V lost 4 bases, J lost 4 bases, and 3 bases stayed unmatched. CDR3 size: 15 residues. A remark on this clone: Its antigen is currently unknown.

Here immunoSEQ multiplex PCR was the method, and the copy in TCRdb shows in-frame clones only, minus some. Of hundreds of thousands of clones detected, 90% to 95% appear once; the ten largest clones hold 0.95% to 1.1%. The TCR sequence derives from an adult in good health. The input for sequencing was peripheral blood, taken on day 0 of MenACWY control vaccination. The V gene is TRBV7-9, the J gene TRBJ2-1, with 11 bases matching TRBD2. The DNA of the CDR3 is TGTGCCAGCAGCTCGACTAGCGGGGTTTACAATGAGCAGTTCTTC. This encodes CASSSTSGVYNEQFF.